The 5 T cell receptor beta chains reported below all come from one sample, sequenced in a study of shared clonotypes between healthy human individuals. Here immunoSEQ multiplex PCR was the method, and the copy in TCRdb shows in-frame clones only, minus some. The data show hundreds of thousands of clones, roughly 70% seen once. Sequencing was performed on memory CD4+ T cells sorted from blood. Stated subset: CD45RA-negative fraction. The receptors originated from a woman in her thirties in good health.

The rearrangement links TRBV28 to TRBJ1-5, with 8 bases lining up with TRBD1. The CDR3 sequence is 15 residues long. V lost 4 bases to trimming and J lost 0 bases; unmatched junction nucleotides: 2. In germline, CDR1 is MDHEN, CDR2 SYDVKM. CDR3 sequence (DNA): TGTGCCAGCAGTTCCAGGGGGCTTAGCAATCAGCCCCAGCATTTT. As protein: CASSSRGLSNQPQHF. The complete variable domain, with remaining parts taken from reference TRBV28 and TRBJ1-5, reads DVKVTQSSRYLVKRTGEKVFLECVQDMDHENMFWYRQDPGLGLRLIYFSYDVKMKEKGDIPEGYSVSREKKERFSLILESASTNQTSMYLCASSSRGLSNQPQHFGDGTRLSIL.

The V and J genes are TRBV25-1 and TRBJ2-5; weak D call: TRBD2 (5 bases). The J call may be faulty, since TRBJ2-7 better matches the DNA end. The germline V gene encodes CDR1 MGHDK and CDR2 SYGVNS. The CDR3 has 12 amino acids. Here the CDR3 DNA reads TGTGCCAGCACGGGATTAGGGAACGAGCAGTACTTC. It codes for CASTGLGNEQYF.

Regarding this clone: A read error may be the cause here, since a much bigger clone is one base away. The sample carries other DNA sequences with the same CDR3. This chain joins TRBV5-1 and TRBJ2-1; 8 nucleotides agree with TRBD2. V lost 1 base to trimming and J lost 2 bases; unmatched junction nucleotides: 2. Per the germline V gene, CDR1 is SGHRS and CDR2 is YFSETQ. The CDR3 contains 15 residues. CDR3: CASSLNSGAYNEQFF. The CDR3, as DNA: TGCGCCAGCAGCTTGAATAGCGGGGCCTACAATGAGCAGTTCTTC. The variable domain in full, with the rest retrieved from reference TRBV5-1 and TRBJ2-1, is KAGVTQTPRYLIKTRGQQVTLSCSPISGHRSVSWYQQTPGQGLQFLFEYFSETQRNKGNFPGRFSGRQFSNSRSEMNVSTLELGDSALYLCASSLNSGAYNEQFFGPGTRLTVL.

The chain couples TRBV5-8 to TRBJ2-5, with D hard to call. The germline V gene has CDR1 SGHTS and CDR2 YDEGEE. The CDR3 is 16 residues long. V was shortened by 0 bases and J by 3 bases, with 15 bases between the two germline ends. The CDR3: CASSLGVRTDEETQYF. In DNA form, the CDR3 reads TGTGCCAGCAGCTTGGGTGTCAGGACGGACGAAGAGACCCAGTACTTC.

As to this clone: This CDR3 is also generated by other DNA sequences in the sample. V is TRBV6-5 and J is TRBJ1-5; 7 bases match TRBD1. CDR1 is MNHEY and CDR2 is SVGAGI in the germline V gene. The CDR3 loop spans 15 amino acids. The junction had 7 bases not matched to a gene; V was cut back by 6 bases and J by 2 bases. The CDR3 is CASRPRDRRNQPQHF. The CDR3, as DNA: TGTGCCAGCAGGCCGCGGGACAGACGCAATCAGCCCCAGCATTTT.